This T cell receptor beta chain was recovered during a study of T cells in Graves' hyperthyroidism and ophthalmopathy. Across the whole study: Before any treatment, at initial diagnosis, peripheral blood was collected. Notes on the study in general: From stable hyperthyroidism, ophthalmopathy was separated by a 13 V-J model. The majority of expanded thyroid clonotypes above 0.001 also appeared in blood.

At least ten counts were recorded for this clonotype. Its antigen is unidentified. V dropped 6 bases and J dropped 5 bases, with 7 bases sitting between them. The germline V gene has CDR1 MDHEN and CDR2 SYDVKM. The CDR3 contains 11 residues. Lactation, pregnancy, other autoimmune disease or uncontrolled infection excluded patients. Researchers took RNA transcripts and amplified the TCR beta CDR3 regions from them. The HTBI primer set was used in a first-round RT-PCR of the TCR CDR3. TCRdb passed the multiplex PCR reads through MiXCR, listing each CDR3 protein once. Found here are about 270,000 distinct CDR3 sequences, around 26% of them singletons; the top ten hold 35% to 40%.

The genes are TRBV28 and TRBJ2-5; the D gene is possibly TRBD2 (5 bases). The sequence came from a woman aged 40 to 55 with Graves' ophthalmopathy. Sequencing used blood. CDR3 sequence reads: CASRSGETQYF. CDR3 coding DNA: TGTGCCAGCAGGTCGGGGGAGACCCAGTACTTC.